Below, one T cell receptor (beta chain) is given with its context. The sample is drawn from a study of shared clonotypes between healthy human individuals. Data came from immunoSEQ multiplex PCR; TCRdb stores just in-frame clones and leaves some out. The sample lists some 2.3 million clones, approximately 93% occurring once. This CDR3 is built from 15 residues. The V and J ends lost 1 base and 2 bases respectively, with 13 bases between them. Germline loops: CDR1 SGHNT, CDR2 YYREEE (reference sequence). Sequenced material: naive CD4+ T cells from PBMCs. Subset of the sample: CD45RA+ positively selected. The chain employs TRBV5-4 and TRBJ2-7; D not certain. The sequence was obtained from a man between 18 and 35 years old in good health. Some clones in this sample may be carry-over from other donors' samples. DNA for the CDR3: TGTGCCAGCAGCTTGTCGAGCGTCAGAACCTACGAGCAGTACTTC. Translation: CASSLSSVRTYEQYF.